Listed below are T cell receptor beta chains from one sample, sequenced in a study of blood T cells in healthy people across ages. TCRdb passed the 5' RACE reads through MiXCR, listing each CDR3 protein once. Among some 1.5 million distinct CDR3 sequences listed, 25% to 30% were seen once. The sample was blood. The receptors originated from a woman in her twenties or thirties in good health. The CDR3 runs from the conserved cysteine through the conserved F or W. A D gene is named only where the DNA matches it firmly. The listing skips clone size in some rows; elsewhere it reads once, few, many or a size class.

CDR3 DNA: TGCAGTGCTCGAGGGGCTCGTAACAATGAGCAGTTCTTC
CDR3 protein: CSARGARNNEQFF
V gene: TRBV20-1
clone size: many
J gene: TRBJ2-1
D gene: .

CDR3 DNA: TGTGCCAGCAGTTGGGACAAAGAAGAGACCCAGTACTTC
CDR3 protein: CASSWDKEETQYF
V gene: TRBV2
clone size: .
J gene: TRBJ2-5
D gene: .

CDR3 DNA: TGTGCCAGCAGCTTAGGGACAGGGGGGAATAGCTTTCCCAATGAGCAGTTCTTC
CDR3 protein: CASSLGTGGNSFPNEQFF
V gene: TRBV7-2
clone size: many
J gene: TRBJ2-1
D gene: TRBD1

CDR3 DNA: TGTGCCAGCAGTCGTCGGGGGCTACCAAGAACTACAGATACGCAGTATTTT
CDR3 protein: CASSRRGLPRTTDTQYF
V gene: TRBV7-2
clone size: few
J gene: TRBJ2-3
D gene: .

CDR3 DNA: TGCAGTGGAGGGCTAGCGGGAGCCGCGGGGGACGAGCAGTACTTC
CDR3 protein: CSGGLAGAAGDEQYF
V gene: TRBV20-1
clone size: few
J gene: TRBJ2-7
D gene: TRBD2

CDR3 DNA: TGTGCCAGCAGCGTAGCTCCGGGGACAGGGGGAAGGGGCTACACCTTC
CDR3 protein: CASSVAPGTGGRGYTF
V gene: TRBV9
clone size: few
J gene: TRBJ1-2
D gene: TRBD1

CDR3 DNA: TGTGCCAGCAGTGGCAGGCGGTCCACTGAAGCTTTCTTT
CDR3 protein: CASSGRRSTEAFF
V gene: TRBV6-1
clone size: many
J gene: TRBJ1-1
D gene: .

CDR3 DNA: TGCAGCGGTATGCTGTTGGGGAATGAGCAGTTCTTC
CDR3 protein: CSGMLLGNEQFF
V gene: TRBV29-1
clone size: .
J gene: TRBJ2-1
D gene: .

CDR3 DNA: TGTGCCAGCAAAGAGACAGGGAAACATGAGCAGTTCTTC
CDR3 protein: CASKETGKHEQFF
V gene: TRBV12-3/TRBV12-4
clone size: .
J gene: TRBJ2-1
D gene: TRBD1

CDR3 DNA: TGTGCCAGCAGACTAGCGGGACGCGAGACCCAGTACTTC
CDR3 protein: CASRLAGRETQYF
V gene: TRBV12-3/TRBV12-4
clone size: .
J gene: TRBJ2-5
D gene: TRBD2

CDR3 DNA: TGTGCCAGCAGCCAATGGGACAGGGCAAGCGGCTACACCTTC
CDR3 protein: CASSQWDRASGYTF
V gene: TRBV4-2
clone size: .
J gene: TRBJ1-2
D gene: TRBD1

CDR3 DNA: TGTGCCAGCAGTTGGGCGGCCCCCCCCCCTCCCTACGAGCAGTACTTC
CDR3 protein: CASSWAAPPPPYEQYF
V gene: TRBV27
clone size: .
J gene: TRBJ2-7
D gene: .

CDR3 DNA: TGCACCAGCAGCCAGACAGGGGACGAGCAGTACTTC
CDR3 protein: CTSSQTGDEQYF
V gene: TRBV4-1
clone size: few
J gene: TRBJ2-7
D gene: TRBD1

CDR3 DNA: TGCAGTGCTAGAGACGGGCTAAATCAGCCCCAGCATTTT
CDR3 protein: CSARDGLNQPQHF
V gene: TRBV20-1
clone size: .
J gene: TRBJ1-5
D gene: .

CDR3 DNA: TGCGCCAGCAGCTTGGGGGTGCTGGGCTACACCTTC
CDR3 protein: CASSLGVLGYTF
V gene: TRBV5-1
clone size: few
J gene: TRBJ1-2
D gene: .

CDR3 DNA: TGTGCCAGCAGTTCTACTAGGGGCGGTACGCAGTATTTT
CDR3 protein: CASSSTRGGTQYF
V gene: TRBV12-3/TRBV12-4
clone size: many
J gene: TRBJ2-3
D gene: .

CDR3 DNA: TGCAGTGCCCGGGAGGGGTGGGGCAATCAGCCCCAGCATTTT
CDR3 protein: CSAREGWGNQPQHF
V gene: TRBV20-1
clone size: few
J gene: TRBJ1-5
D gene: .

CDR3 DNA: TGTGCCAGCAACCCGGGACAGGGTATAAAAAACTATGGCTACACCTTC
CDR3 protein: CASNPGQGIKNYGYTF
V gene: TRBV6-6
clone size: .
J gene: TRBJ1-2
D gene: TRBD1

CDR3 DNA: TGTGCCAGCAGCCCTGAGGGATATAATATCTATGGCTACACCTTC
CDR3 protein: CASSPEGYNIYGYTF
V gene: TRBV7-2
clone size: .
J gene: TRBJ1-2
D gene: .

CDR3 DNA: TGTGCCAGCAGATTACCCCCAAGGCCTAGCGGGGTCACAGATACGCAGTATTTT
CDR3 protein: CASRLPPRPSGVTDTQYF
V gene: TRBV7-9
clone size: .
J gene: TRBJ2-3
D gene: TRBD2

CDR3 DNA: TGCAGTGCCCACCGGGGGGGGAGGAATGAAAAACTGTTTTTT
CDR3 protein: CSAHRGGRNEKLFF
V gene: TRBV20-1
clone size: .
J gene: TRBJ1-4
D gene: .

CDR3 DNA: TGTGCCAGCAGTAAAGCGGTTGGGCAGCCCCAGCATTTT
CDR3 protein: CASSKAVGQPQHF
V gene: TRBV6-4
clone size: .
J gene: TRBJ1-5
D gene: .

CDR3 DNA: TGTGCCAGCAGCTTTTCTAGCGGGTACCAAGAGACCCAGTACTTC
CDR3 protein: CASSFSSGYQETQYF
V gene: TRBV7-9
clone size: few
J gene: TRBJ2-5
D gene: TRBD2

CDR3 DNA: TGCAGTGCTAGCCTGCCAGGGGGTCGTCAGCCCCAGCATTTT
CDR3 protein: CSASLPGGRQPQHF
V gene: TRBV20-1
clone size: .
J gene: TRBJ1-5
D gene: TRBD1

CDR3 DNA: TGTGCCAGCAGCTCAACCGGGACGGCCGCTGGAAACACCATATATTTT
CDR3 protein: CASSSTGTAAGNTIYF
V gene: TRBV3-1
clone size: .
J gene: TRBJ1-3
D gene: .

CDR3 DNA: TGTGCCAGCAGCTTGGGAAGGGTTGCCGATCGGCATTTT
CDR3 protein: CASSLGRVADRHF
V gene: TRBV5-6
clone size: .
J gene: TRBJ1-5
D gene: .

CDR3 DNA: TGCGCCAGCAGCTCCGGCTCGGGCGGAGCTAACTATGGCTACACCTTC
CDR3 protein: CASSSGSGGANYGYTF
V gene: TRBV5-1
clone size: .
J gene: TRBJ1-2
D gene: .

CDR3 DNA: TGTGCCAGCTCCTGGACCCTTCGCAATGAGCAGTTCTTC
CDR3 protein: CASSWTLRNEQFF
V gene: TRBV18
clone size: .
J gene: TRBJ2-1
D gene: .

CDR3 DNA: TGTGCCATCAGTGAGTTAGCGGGGGGGCTCAATGAGCAGTACTTC
CDR3 protein: CAISELAGGLNEQYF
V gene: TRBV10-3
clone size: .
J gene: TRBJ2-7
D gene: TRBD2

CDR3 DNA: TGTGCCAGCACCCCTCCCACAGGGGGCAAAAACACTGAAGCTTTCTTT
CDR3 protein: CASTPPTGGKNTEAFF
V gene: TRBV6-5
clone size: .
J gene: TRBJ1-1
D gene: TRBD1

CDR3 DNA: TGCAGTGCCAGAGGGGAGGACAGGGGGCGGAACACCGAAGCTTTCTTT
CDR3 protein: CSARGEDRGRNTEAFF
V gene: TRBV20-1
clone size: few
J gene: TRBJ1-1
D gene: TRBD1

CDR3 DNA: TGTGCCAGCAGGTATTCGAAGCAGGGAAACTATGGCTACACCTTC
CDR3 protein: CASRYSKQGNYGYTF
V gene: TRBV6-5
clone size: .
J gene: TRBJ1-2
D gene: .

CDR3 DNA: TGCAGTGCCCCGCCTCTAGCGCTAGAGACCCAGTACTTC
CDR3 protein: CSAPPLALETQYF
V gene: TRBV20-1
clone size: .
J gene: TRBJ2-5
D gene: .

CDR3 DNA: TGTGCCATCAGTGAGTTCCCCTCGGATGGCTACACCTTC
CDR3 protein: CAISEFPSDGYTF
V gene: TRBV10-3
clone size: many
J gene: TRBJ1-2
D gene: .

CDR3 DNA: TGTGCCAGCAGTCACAGGGAGAATCAGCCCCAGCATTTT
CDR3 protein: CASSHRENQPQHF
V gene: TRBV6-5
clone size: .
J gene: TRBJ1-5
D gene: .

CDR3 DNA: TGTGCCAGCAGTCAGCCCATCTCCGTGGCAGCAAAACCGAGCTATGGCTACACCTTC
CDR3 protein: CASSQPISVAAKPSYGYTF
V gene: TRBV28
clone size: .
J gene: TRBJ1-2
D gene: .

CDR3 DNA: TGTGCCAGCAGCCAAGACTCCGACCACCTGGCGCCCACAGATACGCAGTATTTT
CDR3 protein: CASSQDSDHLAPTDTQYF
V gene: TRBV4-2
clone size: once
J gene: TRBJ2-3
D gene: .

CDR3 DNA: TGCAGCGTCTGGACAGGAGATGGCTACACCTTC
CDR3 protein: CSVWTGDGYTF
V gene: TRBV29-1
clone size: many
J gene: TRBJ1-2
D gene: TRBD1

CDR3 DNA: TGCGCCAGCAGCTGGGCAGACGGGACATTCGGTGAGCAGTTCTTC
CDR3 protein: CASSWADGTFGEQFF
V gene: TRBV5-1
clone size: .
J gene: TRBJ2-1
D gene: .

CDR3 DNA: TGTGCCAGCTCACCTAGGAAGTCAGCTAACTATGGCTACACCTTC
CDR3 protein: CASSPRKSANYGYTF
V gene: TRBV18
clone size: few
J gene: TRBJ1-2
D gene: .

CDR3 DNA: TGTGCCACCAGTGACACTAATGAAAAACTGTTTTTT
CDR3 protein: CATSDTNEKLFF
V gene: TRBV24-1
clone size: .
J gene: TRBJ1-4
D gene: .

CDR3 DNA: TGTGCCAGCAGTCCCCGGGCAGAAAGCTGCAATGAGCAGTTCTTC
CDR3 protein: CASSPRAESCNEQFF
V gene: TRBV6-2/TRBV6-3
clone size: .
J gene: TRBJ2-1
D gene: .

CDR3 DNA: TGTGCCAGCAACCGACAATTAGGGGGAGGTGACTATGGCTACACCTTC
CDR3 protein: CASNRQLGGGDYGYTF
V gene: TRBV11-2
clone size: .
J gene: TRBJ1-2
D gene: .

CDR3 DNA: TGTGCCAGCAGTGAAGGGGACAGTTATTCCTACGAGCAGTACTTC
CDR3 protein: CASSEGDSYSYEQYF
V gene: TRBV2
clone size: few
J gene: TRBJ2-7
D gene: TRBD1

CDR3 DNA: TGTGCCACCAGCAGGGACGGACAGGCGCGTAGGGAAAAACTGTTTTTT
CDR3 protein: CATSRDGQARREKLFF
V gene: TRBV15
clone size: .
J gene: TRBJ1-4
D gene: TRBD1

CDR3 DNA: TGCAGTGCTAGAGAGGGTATACCCCGTCGAGGGCACAACTACGAGCAGTACTTC
CDR3 protein: CSAREGIPRRGHNYEQYF
V gene: TRBV20-1
clone size: many
J gene: TRBJ2-7
D gene: .

CDR3 DNA: TGCGCCAGCAGTGTAGACAGAATGGATACGCAGTATTTT
CDR3 protein: CASSVDRMDTQYF
V gene: TRBV10-2
clone size: many
J gene: TRBJ2-3
D gene: .

CDR3 DNA: TGTGCCAGCAGTCCTGAAGGGCTAGCGCATGAGCAGTTCTTC
CDR3 protein: CASSPEGLAHEQFF
V gene: TRBV6-4
clone size: many
J gene: TRBJ2-1
D gene: .

CDR3 DNA: TGCAGCGTTATACCGGGACAGGGGGGTGACACTGAAGCTTTCTTT
CDR3 protein: CSVIPGQGGDTEAFF
V gene: TRBV29-1
clone size: .
J gene: TRBJ1-1
D gene: TRBD1